The 25 T cell receptor beta chains below were found in one sample sequenced in a study of blood T cell repertoires in COVID-19. Repertoires were generated with immunoSEQ multiplex PCR, while TCRdb's copy carries only in-frame clones and drops some. Counted here are hundreds of thousands of clones, 90% occurring once; the ten biggest clones make up more than 0.85%. The specimen was peripheral blood. These TCRs come from a woman between 35 and 50 years old with COVID-19, enrolled during active disease.

V usage is TRBV7-3 and J usage is TRBJ2-3, with D perhaps TRBD2 (5 bases). The CDR3 spans 15 residues. Germline CDR1 is SGHTA and CDR2 is FQGTGA. V was shortened by 1 base and J by 2 bases, with 10 bases between the two germline ends. The CDR3 here is CASSLRGDPTDTQYF. The CDR3 nucleotides read TGTGCCAGCAGCTTAAGGGGAGACCCCACAGATACGCAGTATTTT.

V usage is TRBV28 and J usage is TRBJ1-5; unclear D gene. Trimming cost V 3 bases and J 4 bases, with 16 bases left between them. Germline CDR1 and CDR2: MDHEN and SYDVKM. CDR3 length: 16 residues. The CDR3 is CASSLLSWKRNQPQHF. As DNA, the CDR3 is TGTGCCAGCAGTTTGCTCTCATGGAAGCGTAATCAGCCCCAGCATTTT. Based on the CDR3 plus reference TRBV28 and TRBJ1-5, the full variable domain is DVKVTQSSRYLVKRTGEKVFLECVQDMDHENMFWYRQDPGLGLRLIYFSYDVKMKEKGDIPEGYSVSREKKERFSLILESASTNQTSMYLCASSLLSWKRNQPQHFGDGTRLSIL.

The chain links TRBV6-6 to TRBJ2-3, with D possibly TRBD2 on 5 matching bases. V dropped 6 bases and J dropped 8 bases, with 12 bases sitting between them. CDR1 is MNHNY, CDR2 SVGAGI, per germline (reference sequence). This CDR3 contains 12 residues. Here the CDR3 reads CASSQPGLTQYF. Here the CDR3 DNA reads TGTGCCAGCAGCCAACCTGGACTTACGCAGTATTTT.

The V gene is TRBV19, the J gene TRBJ1-5; D might be TRBD1 (6 bases). CDR3 length equals 13 residues. Germline CDR1 is LNHDA and CDR2 is SQIVND (reference sequence). Trimming removed 4 bases from V and 7 bases from J, with 11 bases in between. The CDR3 protein is CASSTEGGQPQHF. In DNA form, the CDR3 reads TGTGCCAGTAGTACTGAGGGGGGGCAGCCCCAGCATTTT.

This clone has only one observation. The CDR3 here is CASSHLSAGQRFSTDTQYF. The CDR3, as DNA: TGTGCCAGCTCACATCTGTCGGCGGGCCAGAGGTTTAGCACAGATACGCAGTATTTT. The chain couples TRBV18 to TRBJ2-3; perhaps TRBD2 as D (5 bases). V lost 4 bases, J lost 0 bases, and 23 bases lay in between. This CDR3 region has 19 residues. The germline gives CDR1 KGHSH, CDR2 LQKENI.

The chain has TRBV23-1 and TRBJ1-1, with 7 bases aligning to TRBD1. Being an ORF, TRBV23-1 has a function that is uncertain. The CDR3 is 16 amino acids. Trimming cost V 3 bases and J 6 bases; bases outside gene matches: 13. The CDR3 protein is CASSQEVPDREAEAFF. CDR3 nucleotide sequence: TGCGCCAGCAGTCAGGAGGTCCCCGACAGGGAAGCTGAAGCTTTCTTT.

The V gene is TRBV27, the J gene TRBJ2-3; D remains unclear. The CDR3 sequence is 14 residues long. Trimming stripped 3 bases from V and 2 bases from J, with 9 bases between. CDR1 MNHEY and CDR2 SMNVEV come from the germline V gene (reference sequence). CDR3 DNA: TGTGCCAGCAGTTTTCTCGAGAACACAGATACGCAGTATTTT. Translated, it gives CASSFLENTDTQYF.

The chain employs TRBV27 and TRBJ1-6, with 7 bases aligning to TRBD1. With 6 bases clipped from V and 8 bases from J, the junction kept 7 bases outside the gene matches. Germline values: CDR1 MNHEY, CDR2 SMNVEV (reference sequence). This CDR3 has 14 residues. The CDR3 loop reads CASSRGQYDSPLHF. The DNA for the CDR3 is TGTGCCAGCAGCCGGGGACAGTATGATTCACCCCTCCACTTT.

This clone appeared once. This chain links TRBV18 with TRBJ2-7; 7 nucleotides agree with TRBD1. Germline loops: CDR1 KGHSH, CDR2 LQKENI. The CDR3 totals 12 residues. Trimming at V came to 1 base and at J to 7 bases, leaving 1 base not matched to a gene. CDR3 in amino acids: CASSPQGAEQYF. CDR3 nucleotides: TGTGCCAGCTCACCACAGGGGGCGGAGCAGTACTTC. Full variable domain (outside the CDR3, taken from reference TRBV18 and TRBJ2-7): NAGVMQNPRHLVRRRGQEARLRCSPMKGHSHVYWYRQLPEEGLKFMVYLQKENIIDESGMPKERFSAEFPKEGPSILRIQQVVRGDSAAYFCASSPQGAEQYFGPGTRLTVT.

V and J are TRBV20-1 and TRBJ2-1; perhaps TRBD1 as D (6 bases). V lost 3 bases and J 4 bases, leaving 19 bases between the germline ends. The CDR3 spans 16 residues. Germline CDR1 is DFQATT and CDR2 is SNEGSKA (reference sequence). The CDR3 DNA reads TGCAGTGCTAGTCGCAGGGGAAGTATCAAATACAATGAGCAGTTCTTC. This sequence encodes CSASRRGSIKYNEQFF.

V is TRBV3-1 (or the pseudogene TRBV3-2) and J is TRBJ2-7; 9 positions match TRBD2. Trimming at V came to 0 bases and at J to 3 bases, leaving 3 bases not matched to a gene. Germline values: CDR1 LGHDT, CDR2 YNNKEL (reference sequence). The CDR3 covers 15 residues. CDR3 sequence: CASSQDLTSGYEQYF. The CDR3 DNA reads as TGTGCCAGCAGCCAAGATCTGACTAGCGGCTACGAGCAGTACTTC.

This chain links TRBV7-2 with TRBJ2-1; 10 bases fit TRBD2. The trim removed 0 bases at V and 1 base at J, leaving 15 bases unmatched. The CDR3 runs 21 residues. Per germline, CDR1 SGHTA and CDR2 FQGNSA. CDR3 bases: TGTGCCAGCAGCTTAGCCTTTAAGCGGGGGGGCGTGTCAGCGTCCTACAATGAGCAGTTCTTC. It yields the protein CASSLAFKRGGVSASYNEQFF.

The V gene is TRBV10-3, the J gene TRBJ1-2, with 8 bases aligning to TRBD1. Germline CDR1 ENHRY, CDR2 SYGVKD. Trimming cost V 10 bases and J 0 bases; bases outside gene matches: 7. This CDR3 contains 14 residues. Here the CDR3 DNA reads TGTGCCACCGTAGGACAGGGAGCTAACTATGGCTACACCTTC. As protein: CATVGQGANYGYTF.

This rearrangement joins TRBV5-1 to TRBJ1-1; D call uncertain. This CDR3 has 14 residues. Germline V gene data show CDR1 as SGHRS and CDR2 as YFSETQ. Trimming cost V 0 bases and J 4 bases, with 10 bases left between them. DNA for the CDR3: TGCGCCAGCAGCTTGGGCGGTTCTGGCACTGAAGCTTTCTTT. Amino acid sequence: CASSLGGSGTEAFF. Full variable domain (outside the CDR3, taken from reference TRBV5-1 and TRBJ1-1): KAGVTQTPRYLIKTRGQQVTLSCSPISGHRSVSWYQQTPGQGLQFLFEYFSETQRNKGNFPGRFSGRQFSNSRSEMNVSTLELGDSALYLCASSLGGSGTEAFFGQGTRLTVV.

This clone has just one count. This chain links TRBV11-2 with TRBJ2-2; D call uncertain. The V and J ends lost 3 bases and 2 bases respectively, with 4 bases between them. Germline V lookup: CDR1 SGHAT, CDR2 FQNNGV. The length of the CDR3 is 13 residues. The CDR3 protein is CASSFINTGELFF. Written as DNA, the CDR3 is TGTGCCAGCAGCTTTATTAACACCGGGGAGCTGTTTTTT.

The chain links TRBV28 to TRBJ1-2, with D possibly matching TRBD1 (5 bases). The germline V gene has CDR1 MDHEN and CDR2 SYDVKM. V was shortened by 6 bases and J by 3 bases, with 8 bases between the two germline ends. This CDR3 has 12 residues. CDR3: CASSSTDYGYTF. The CDR3 nucleotides are TGTGCCAGCAGCTCGACAGACTATGGCTACACCTTC.

The V call is TRBV14, the J call TRBJ1-6, with a possible D match to TRBD1 (5 bases). The germline V and J ends were trimmed by 4 bases and 6 bases, with 16 bases remaining between them. This CDR3 spans 16 amino acids. Germline CDR1 SGHDN, CDR2 FVKESK. The CDR3 loop is CASSRGTAATNSPLHF. CDR3 nucleotides: TGTGCCAGCAGCCGCGGGACCGCCGCCACTAATTCACCCCTCCACTTT.

This chain links TRBV5-1 with TRBJ2-7; TRBD2 aligns across 9 bases. The V segment lost 4 bases and the J segment 7 bases; nucleotides outside the gene matches: 21. The CDR3 consists of 18 residues. Germline CDR1 reads SGHRS; CDR2 reads YFSETQ. The CDR3 here is CASSPEVSGSSQSGEQYF. In DNA, the CDR3 is TGCGCCAGCAGCCCTGAAGTTAGCGGGAGTTCCCAATCGGGAGAGCAGTACTTC.

The chain uses TRBV5-1 and TRBJ1-1; no firm D call. CDR3 length: 13 residues. Looked up from germline, CDR1 is SGHRS and CDR2 is YFSETQ. The V gene lost 2 bases and the J gene lost 4 bases, with 9 bases spanning the gap. The CDR3, as DNA: TGCGCCAGCAGCTTAGGAGGGTTCACTGAAGCTTTCTTT. Translating gives CASSLGGFTEAFF.

V and J are TRBV28 and TRBJ1-5; D may be TRBD1 (5 bases). The CDR3 has 16 residues. Trimming pared 6 bases from V and 0 bases from J, leaving 15 bases between. Germline loops: CDR1 MDHEN, CDR2 SYDVKM. CDR3 protein: CASSRSGDYSNQPQHF. CDR3 DNA: TGTGCCAGCAGCCGATCCGGGGACTATAGCAATCAGCCCCAGCATTTT.

The chain links TRBV7-3 to TRBJ1-1, with D maybe TRBD1 (6 bases). CDR1 is SGHTA and CDR2 is FQGTGA in the germline V gene. Trimming left V 1 base short and J 3 bases short, with 15 bases between. The length of the CDR3 is 16 residues. The CDR3 loop reads CASSLMGGRTDTEAFF. DNA for the CDR3: TGTGCCAGCAGCTTAATGGGCGGGAGGACAGACACTGAAGCTTTCTTT. The full variable domain, its missing parts supplied by reference TRBV7-3 and TRBJ1-1, is GAGVSQTPSNKVTEKGKYVELRCDPISGHTALYWYRQSLGQGPEFLIYFQGTGAADDSGLPNDRFFAVRPEGSVSTLKIQRTERGDSAVYLCASSLMGGRTDTEAFFGQGTRLTVV.

This chain connects TRBV19 to TRBJ2-7; 8 bases are shared with TRBD1. CDR3 size: 16 residues. Germline assignment: CDR1 LNHDA and CDR2 SQIVND (reference sequence). V was pared by 5 bases and J by 2 bases, with 11 bases of the junction left unmatched. As DNA, the CDR3 is TGTGCCAGTAGTCCCCAGGGGAGACAGGGGACCTACGAGCAGTACTTC. Translation: CASSPQGRQGTYEQYF.

The chain combines TRBV19 with TRBJ1-5; D possibly corresponds to TRBD1 (5 bases). This CDR3 has 13 amino acids. V lost 5 bases and J 4 bases, leaving 9 bases between the germline ends. The germline V gene encodes CDR1 LNHDA and CDR2 SQIVND (reference sequence). CDR3 nucleotides: TGTGCCAGTAGTGCCCGACAGAATCAGCCCCAGCATTTT. Translated: CASSARQNQPQHF.

This clone was seen once. This sequence joins TRBV28 and TRBJ1-5; 8 nucleotides match TRBD1. Germline assignment: CDR1 MDHEN and CDR2 SYDVKM. J was trimmed by 4 bases and V by 5 bases; bases with no gene match: 7. The CDR3 is made up of 15 amino acids. The CDR3 spells CASSLRDRRNQPQHF. Here the CDR3 DNA reads TGTGCCAGCAGTCTCCGGGACAGGAGGAATCAGCCCCAGCATTTT.

V and J are TRBV30 and TRBJ1-6, with a possible D match to TRBD1 (5 bases). CDR1 is GTSNPN, CDR2 SVGIG, per germline (reference sequence). CDR3 length: 14 residues. Trimming removed 4 bases from V and 7 bases from J, with 14 bases in between. CDR3: CAWIGQGKNSPLHF. In DNA, the CDR3 is TGTGCCTGGATTGGCCAGGGTAAGAATTCACCCCTCCACTTT.